The next 17 T cell receptor beta chains were all read from a single sample in a study of cytomegalovirus exposure and HLA in healthy donors. The assay was immunoSEQ multiplex PCR, and TCRdb's table has in-frame clones only and misses some. The sample carries some 200,000 clones, about 90% recorded once. The material sequenced was PBMCs. Every receptor here comes from a woman between 18 and 30 years old in good health and CMV-seronegative.

The chain employs TRBV15 and TRBJ2-3, with a weak D call TRBD1 (5 bases). This CDR3 has 15 amino acids. The germline CDR1 and CDR2 sequences are LNHNV and YYDKDF (reference sequence). V was pared by 5 bases and J by 0 bases, with 12 bases between. This chain's CDR3 is CATSADSSSTDTQYF. The CDR3 DNA reads TGTGCCACCAGCGCCGACAGCTCCAGCACAGATACGCAGTATTTT. The variable domain in full, with the rest retrieved from reference TRBV15 and TRBJ2-3, is DAMVIQNPRYQVTQFGKPVTLSCSQTLNHNVMYWYQQKSSQAPKLLFHYYDKDFNNEADTPDNFQSRRPNTSFCFLDIRSPGLGDTAMYLCATSADSSSTDTQYFGPGTRLTVL.

The gene calls are TRBV4-1 and TRBJ2-1; possible D gene TRBD2, 5 bases. The CDR3 spans 15 residues. V was pared by 4 bases and J by 2 bases, with 12 bases between. Germline CDR1 and CDR2: MGHRA and YSYEKL. The CDR3 bases are TGCGCCAGCAGCCTTCGGGGAATCACCTACAATGAGCAGTTCTTC. It translates to CASSLRGITYNEQFF.

This clone was observed once. This rearrangement joins TRBV27 to TRBJ1-4; a possible D gene is TRBD1 (5 bases). The germline CDR1 and CDR2 sequences are MNHEY and SMNVEV (reference sequence). This CDR3 has 13 amino acids. V lost 8 bases to trimming and J lost 5 bases, with 12 bases between them. The CDR3 loop is CASSFAGNEKLFF. CDR3 in DNA: TGTGCCAGCTCCTTCGCAGGGAATGAAAAACTGTTTTTT.

V gene TRBV6-6 combines with J gene TRBJ1-1; TRBD1 agrees at 7 bases. Trimming at V came to 6 bases and at J to 1 base, leaving 2 bases not matched to a gene. The CDR3 loop spans 13 amino acids. Germline V lookup: CDR1 MNHNY, CDR2 SVGAGI (reference sequence). The CDR3 DNA follows: TGTGCCAGCAGGGGGACAGAGAACACTGAAGCTTTCTTT. It is translated as CASRGTENTEAFF.

The chain uses TRBV18 and TRBJ1-3; D is undetermined. Germline V gene lookup returns CDR1 KGHSH and CDR2 LQKENI. The germline V and J ends were trimmed by 3 bases and 0 bases, with 18 bases remaining between them. This CDR3 spans 18 amino acids. The CDR3 sequence is CASSPILPPVYSGNTIYF. DNA for the CDR3: TGTGCCAGCTCACCTATATTGCCCCCAGTATACTCTGGAAACACCATATATTTT.

The chain combines TRBV6-1 with TRBJ2-1; 13 bases match TRBD2. Germline-derived CDR1 and CDR2 are MNHNS and SASEGT. The ends lost 3 bases at V and 6 bases at J; junction bases unmatched: 2. The length of the CDR3 is 15 residues. The CDR3 DNA sequence: TGTGCCAGCAGTGAGAGGACTAGCGGGGGCAATGAGCAGTTCTTC. This encodes CASSERTSGGNEQFF.

This chain links TRBV18 with TRBJ2-1; 9 positions agree with TRBD2. V shed 0 bases, J shed 1 base, and the junction held 10 bases outside the gene matches. Germline assignment: CDR1 KGHSH and CDR2 LQKENI. This CDR3 spans 19 amino acids. The CDR3 protein is CASSPPSRTSVYSYNEQFF. The CDR3 bases are TGTGCCAGCTCACCACCGTCCAGGACTAGCGTCTATTCCTACAATGAGCAGTTCTTC.

V is TRBV7-9 and J is TRBJ2-1; D is perhaps TRBD2 (5 bases). The germline V and J ends were trimmed by 7 bases and 3 bases, with 13 bases remaining between them. CDR1 and CDR2 (germline): SEHNR, FQNEAQ (reference sequence). The CDR3 consists of 14 residues. The CDR3 nucleotides read TGTGCCAGCACAAGCGGAGTAGACTACAATGAGCAGTTCTTC. Its protein is CASTSGVDYNEQFF.

This clone occurred once. The gene calls are TRBV9 and TRBJ1-3; D is unresolved. CDR1 and CDR2 from the germline V gene are SGDLS and YYNGEE. Trimming took 0 bases from V and 0 from J, leaving 7 bases between them. The CDR3 covers 15 residues. CDR3 sequence (DNA): TGTGCCAGCAGCGTAGAGAGTGACTCTGGAAACACCATATATTTT. It codes for CASSVESDSGNTIYF.

The rearrangement links TRBV5-1 to TRBJ2-2; TRBD2 agrees at 14 bases. The CDR3 has 17 residues. In germline, CDR1 is SGHRS, CDR2 YFSETQ. Losses at the gene ends were 4 bases for V and 7 bases for J; bases not matched to a gene: 9. In nucleotides, the CDR3 is TGCGCCAGCAGCCAGACTAGCGGGAGGGCCAACGGCGGGGAGCTGTTTTTT. Its protein is CASSQTSGRANGGELFF. Looking up the rest from reference TRBV5-1 and TRBJ2-2 gives the full variable domain: KAGVTQTPRYLIKTRGQQVTLSCSPISGHRSVSWYQQTPGQGLQFLFEYFSETQRNKGNFPGRFSGRQFSNSRSEMNVSTLELGDSALYLCASSQTSGRANGGELFFGEGSRLTVL.

The gene calls are TRBV4-1 and TRBJ1-1; no clear D. Trimming shortened V by 1 base and J by 4 bases, and 13 bases separated the two germline ends. Germline lookup yields CDR1 MGHRA and CDR2 YSYEKL. The CDR3 runs to 15 residues. The CDR3 sequence is CASSQGRHTSTEAFF. The CDR3, as DNA: TGCGCCAGCAGCCAAGGTAGACACACAAGCACTGAAGCTTTCTTT.

The CDR3 sequence is CAWSVQVVYNEQFF. DNA for the CDR3: TGTGCCTGGAGTGTACAGGTCGTCTACAATGAGCAGTTCTTC. The rearrangement links TRBV30 to TRBJ2-1; D is perhaps TRBD1 (5 bases). The germline gives CDR1 GTSNPN, CDR2 SVGIG (reference sequence). CDR3 length: 14 amino acids. V dropped 0 bases and J dropped 3 bases, with 9 bases sitting between them.

The J gene is TRBJ1-1, the V gene TRBV23-1, with 10 nucleotides matching TRBD1. TRBV23-1 belongs to the ORF category, with a function that is uncertain. The ends lost 6 bases at V and 7 bases at J; junction bases unmatched: 17. The CDR3 covers 17 residues. CDR3 amino acids: CASSPSKPDRGRDEAFF. In DNA, the CDR3 is TGCGCCAGCAGCCCATCCAAACCGGACAGGGGGAGGGATGAAGCTTTCTTT.

The chain uses TRBV11-2 and TRBJ1-2, with D perhaps matching TRBD1 (5 bases). The CDR3 runs to 15 residues. Germline V gene lookup returns CDR1 SGHAT and CDR2 FQNNGV. V lost 4 bases and J lost 2, with 14 bases in between. CDR3 sequence reads: CASSSSPPGNYGYTF. The CDR3 nucleotides are TGTGCCAGCAGCTCCTCGCCTCCAGGGAACTATGGCTACACCTTC.

V usage is TRBV7-8 and J usage is TRBJ2-3, with D possibly TRBD1 on 5 matching bases. The CDR3 runs to 13 residues. Germline V gives CDR1 SGHVS, CDR2 FQNEAQ. Between the trimmed V and J ends, which lost 8 bases and 1 base, there was a span of 10 bases. The CDR3 loop is CASAETGTDTQYF. CDR3 DNA: TGTGCCAGCGCGGAGACAGGCACAGATACGCAGTATTTT.

V is TRBV5-4 and J is TRBJ2-1; the D gene is possibly TRBD2 (6 bases). Between the trimmed V and J ends, which lost 3 bases and 2 bases, there was a span of 15 bases. Germline CDR1 reads SGHNT; CDR2 reads YYREEE (reference sequence). The CDR3 length is 16 residues. The CDR3 DNA follows: TGTGCCAGCAGCTGGTACGGGACTGCAACCTACAATGAGCAGTTCTTC. This gives the protein CASSWYGTATYNEQFF. The whole variable domain, filled in from reference TRBV5-4 and TRBJ2-1, reads ETGVTQSPTHLIKTRGQQVTLRCSSQSGHNTVSWYQQALGQGPQFIFQYYREEENGRGNFPPRFSGLQFPNYSSELNVNALELDDSALYLCASSWYGTATYNEQFFGPGTRLTVL.

The chain recombines TRBV11-2 with TRBJ2-1; D ambiguous. There are 15 residues in the CDR3. CDR1 SGHAT and CDR2 FQNNGV come from the germline V gene. Trimming removed 3 bases from V and 0 bases from J, with 9 bases in between. Written as DNA, the CDR3 is TGTGCCAGCAGCTTTAGTTCGGGCTCCTACAATGAGCAGTTCTTC. The encoded protein is CASSFSSGSYNEQFF.